Included here is one T cell receptor beta chain sequence, with context. Antigen specificity is unknown. Measured with immunoSEQ multiplex PCR; TCRdb has only the in-frame clones, and not every one. The table includes about 90,000 clones, roughly 89% detected once. This sample is drawn from a study of graft-versus-host responses after intestinal transplantation. On the study more broadly: The transplants performed in recipients were multivisceral, liver-intestinal, or isolated intestinal.

Findings and limits, study-wide: Peak levels of circulating GvH clones tracked with early post-transplant HvG declines.

V lost 1 base to trimming and J lost 3 bases, with 15 bases between them. Per germline, CDR1 SEHNR and CDR2 FQNEAQ (reference sequence). This CDR3 contains 16 residues. The specimen comprised unstimulated CD4+ T cells sorted from spleen or lymph node cells, sampled before intestinal transplant. This TCR was sampled from a human donor who received an intestinal transplant. This chain uses TRBV7-9 with TRBJ2-5, with a possible D match to TRBD1 (5 bases). The CDR3 region has the DNA TGTGCCAGCAGCTTAGTTGCTCACGACAGCGAAGAGACCCAGTACTTC. This gives the protein CASSLVAHDSEETQYF.